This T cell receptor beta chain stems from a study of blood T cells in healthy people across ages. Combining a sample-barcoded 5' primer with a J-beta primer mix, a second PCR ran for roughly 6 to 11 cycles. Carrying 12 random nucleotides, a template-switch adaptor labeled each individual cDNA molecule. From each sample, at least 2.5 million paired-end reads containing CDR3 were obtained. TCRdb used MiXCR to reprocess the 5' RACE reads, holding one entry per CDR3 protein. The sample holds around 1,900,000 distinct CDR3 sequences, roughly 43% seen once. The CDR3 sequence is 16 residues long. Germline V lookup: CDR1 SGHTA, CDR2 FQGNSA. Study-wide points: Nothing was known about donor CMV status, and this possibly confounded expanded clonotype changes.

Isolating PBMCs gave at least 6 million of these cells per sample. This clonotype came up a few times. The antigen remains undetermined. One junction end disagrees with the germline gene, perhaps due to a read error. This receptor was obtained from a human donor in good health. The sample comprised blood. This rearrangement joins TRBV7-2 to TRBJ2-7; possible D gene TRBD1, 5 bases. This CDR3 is CASTLSGHPGPYEQYF. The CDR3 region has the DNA TGTGCCAGCACCTTATCTGGACACCCAGGACCCTACGAGCAGTACTTC. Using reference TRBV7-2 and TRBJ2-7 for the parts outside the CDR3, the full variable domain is GAGVSQSPSNKVTEKGKDVELRCDPISGHTALYWYRQSLGQGLEFLIYFQGNSAPDKSGLPSDRFSAERTGGSVSTLTIQRTQQEDSAVYLCASTLSGHPGPYEQYFGPGTRLTVT.